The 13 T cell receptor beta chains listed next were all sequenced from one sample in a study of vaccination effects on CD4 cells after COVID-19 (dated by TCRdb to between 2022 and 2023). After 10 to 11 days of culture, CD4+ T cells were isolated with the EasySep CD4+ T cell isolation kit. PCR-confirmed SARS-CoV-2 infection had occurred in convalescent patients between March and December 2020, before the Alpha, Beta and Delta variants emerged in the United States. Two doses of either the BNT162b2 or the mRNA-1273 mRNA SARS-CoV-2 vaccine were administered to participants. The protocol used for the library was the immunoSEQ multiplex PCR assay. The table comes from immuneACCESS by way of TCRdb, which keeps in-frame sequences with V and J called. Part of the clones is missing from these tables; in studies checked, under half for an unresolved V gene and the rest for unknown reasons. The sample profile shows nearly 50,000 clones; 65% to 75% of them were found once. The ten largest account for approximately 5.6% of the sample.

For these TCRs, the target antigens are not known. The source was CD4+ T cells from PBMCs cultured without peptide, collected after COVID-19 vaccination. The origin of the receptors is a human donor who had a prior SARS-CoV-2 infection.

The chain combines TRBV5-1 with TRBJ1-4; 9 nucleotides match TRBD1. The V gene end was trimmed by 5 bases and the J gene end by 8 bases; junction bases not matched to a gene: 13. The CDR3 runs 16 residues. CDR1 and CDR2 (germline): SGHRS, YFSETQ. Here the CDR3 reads CASRETTGGGGEKLFF. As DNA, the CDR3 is TGCGCCAGCAGAGAAACCACAGGGGGCGGGGGAGAAAAACTGTTTTTT.

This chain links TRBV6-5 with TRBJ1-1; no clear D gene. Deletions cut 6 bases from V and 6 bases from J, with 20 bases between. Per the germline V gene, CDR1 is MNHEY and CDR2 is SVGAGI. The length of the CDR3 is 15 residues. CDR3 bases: TGTGCCAGCAGGAGCCCGGGGTGGTTGGTCGCTGAAGCTTTCTTT. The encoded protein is CASRSPGWLVAEAFF.

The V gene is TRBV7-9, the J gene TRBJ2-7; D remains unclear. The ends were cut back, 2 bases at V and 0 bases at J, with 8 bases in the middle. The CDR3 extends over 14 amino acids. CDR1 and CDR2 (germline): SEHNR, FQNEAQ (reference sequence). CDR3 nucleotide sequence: TGTGCCAGCAGCTTAATCGATTACTCCTACGAGCAGTACTTC. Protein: CASSLIDYSYEQYF.

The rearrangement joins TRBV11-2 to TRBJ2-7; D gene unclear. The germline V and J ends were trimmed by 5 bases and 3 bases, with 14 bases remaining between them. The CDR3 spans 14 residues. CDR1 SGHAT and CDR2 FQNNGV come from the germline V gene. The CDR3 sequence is CASSESGSYYEQYF. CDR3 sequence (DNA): TGTGCCAGCAGCGAATCCGGGTCCTACTACGAGCAGTACTTC. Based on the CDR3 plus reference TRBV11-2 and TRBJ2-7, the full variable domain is EAGVAQSPRYKIIEKRQSVAFWCNPISGHATLYWYQQILGQGPKLLIQFQNNGVVDDSQLPKDRFSAERLKGVDSTLKIQPAKLEDSAVYLCASSESGSYYEQYFGPGTRLTVT.

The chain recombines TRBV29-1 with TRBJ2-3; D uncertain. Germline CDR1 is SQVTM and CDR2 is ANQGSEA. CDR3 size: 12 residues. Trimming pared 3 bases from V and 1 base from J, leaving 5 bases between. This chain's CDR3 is CSVDEGTDTQYF. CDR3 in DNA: TGCAGCGTTGACGAAGGCACAGATACGCAGTATTTT.

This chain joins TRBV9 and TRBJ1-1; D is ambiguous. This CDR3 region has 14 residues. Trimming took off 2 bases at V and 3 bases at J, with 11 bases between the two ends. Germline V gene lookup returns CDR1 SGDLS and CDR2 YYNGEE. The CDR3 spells CASSVSQDYTEAFF. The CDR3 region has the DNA TGTGCCAGCAGCGTCTCCCAGGACTACACTGAAGCTTTCTTT.

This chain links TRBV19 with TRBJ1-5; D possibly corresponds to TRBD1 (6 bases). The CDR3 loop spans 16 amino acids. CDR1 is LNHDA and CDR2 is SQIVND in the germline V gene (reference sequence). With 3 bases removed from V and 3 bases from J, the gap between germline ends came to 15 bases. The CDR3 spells CASSISPTGTNQPQHF. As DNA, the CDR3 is TGTGCCAGTAGTATTAGCCCCACAGGGACCAATCAGCCCCAGCATTTT.

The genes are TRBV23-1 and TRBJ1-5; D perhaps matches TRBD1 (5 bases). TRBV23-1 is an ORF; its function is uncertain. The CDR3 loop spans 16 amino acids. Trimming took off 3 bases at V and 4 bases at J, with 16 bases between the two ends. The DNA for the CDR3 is TGCGCCAGCAGTCAGTCCGGGACTATTTGGAATCAGCCCCAGCATTTT. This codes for CASSQSGTIWNQPQHF.

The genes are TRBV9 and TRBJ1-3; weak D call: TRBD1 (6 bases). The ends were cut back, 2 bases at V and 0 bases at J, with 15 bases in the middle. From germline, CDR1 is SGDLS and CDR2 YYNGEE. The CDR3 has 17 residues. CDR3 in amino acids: CASSVRPGVSSGNTIYF. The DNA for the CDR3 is TGTGCCAGCAGCGTTAGGCCAGGGGTAAGCTCTGGAAACACCATATATTTT.

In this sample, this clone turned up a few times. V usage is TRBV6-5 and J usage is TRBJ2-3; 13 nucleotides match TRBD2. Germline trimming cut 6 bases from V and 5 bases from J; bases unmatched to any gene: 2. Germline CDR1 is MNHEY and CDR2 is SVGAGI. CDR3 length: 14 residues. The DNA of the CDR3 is TGTGCCAGCAGACTAGCGGGGGGGCAAGATACGCAGTATTTT. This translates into CASRLAGGQDTQYF.

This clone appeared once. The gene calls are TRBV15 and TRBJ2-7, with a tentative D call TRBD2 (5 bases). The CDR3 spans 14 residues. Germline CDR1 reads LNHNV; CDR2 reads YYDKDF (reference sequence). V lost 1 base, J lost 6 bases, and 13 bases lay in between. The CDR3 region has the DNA TGTGCCACCAGCAGAGTCTTCGGGGTCAGCGAGCAGTACTTC. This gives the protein CATSRVFGVSEQYF.

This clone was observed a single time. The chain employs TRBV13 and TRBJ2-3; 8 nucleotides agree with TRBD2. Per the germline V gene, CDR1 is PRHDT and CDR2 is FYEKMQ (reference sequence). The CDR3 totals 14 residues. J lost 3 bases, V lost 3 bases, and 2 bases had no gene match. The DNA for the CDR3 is TGTGCCAGCAGCTTGGCGGGAGGAACAGATACGCAGTATTTT. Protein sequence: CASSLAGGTDTQYF.

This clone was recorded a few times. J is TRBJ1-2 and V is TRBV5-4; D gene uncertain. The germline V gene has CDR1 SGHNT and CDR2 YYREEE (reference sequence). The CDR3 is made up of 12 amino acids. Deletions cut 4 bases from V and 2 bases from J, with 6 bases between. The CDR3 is CASSPDNYGYTF. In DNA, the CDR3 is TGTGCCAGCAGCCCGGACAACTATGGCTACACCTTC.